The 11 T cell receptor beta chains below come from one sample, sequenced in a study of somatic mutations in cytotoxic T cells in rheumatoid arthritis. Here immunoSEQ multiplex PCR was the method, and the copy in TCRdb shows in-frame clones only, minus some. The table lists about 20,000 clones, about 86% of them singletons. Sequencing was performed on CD8+ T cells sorted from blood. Every receptor here comes from a middle-aged man in good health.

The J gene is TRBJ2-7, the V gene TRBV29-1; D unresolved. Trimming shortened V by 2 bases and J by 1 base, and 9 bases separated the two germline ends. This CDR3 comprises 13 residues. CDR1 SQVTM and CDR2 ANQGSEA come from the germline V gene. In DNA, the CDR3 is TGCAGCGTTGAATCGCCGGGTTCCTACGAGCAGTACTTC. Amino acid sequence: CSVESPGSYEQYF.

This chain uses TRBV10-2 with TRBJ2-7; TRBD1 agrees at 8 bases. This CDR3 spans 13 amino acids. The V and J ends lost 7 bases and 6 bases, in that order; junction bases with no gene match: 8. CDR1 is WSHSY and CDR2 is SAAADI in the germline V gene. This CDR3 is CASIWTGSGEQYF. In DNA form, the CDR3 reads TGCGCCAGCATTTGGACAGGGTCGGGCGAGCAGTACTTC.

The CDR3 here is CASSVGRGHNQPQHF. The CDR3 region has the DNA TGTGCCAGCAGCGTAGGGAGGGGCCACAATCAGCCCCAGCATTTT. The genes are TRBV9 and TRBJ1-5, with D tentatively TRBD1 (5 bases). Germline V gene lookup returns CDR1 SGDLS and CDR2 YYNGEE. The V gene lost 0 bases and the J gene lost 3 bases, with 10 bases spanning the gap. This CDR3 is 15 amino acids long.

The chain links TRBV9 to TRBJ2-3; TRBD2 matches 8 bases. Germline V lookup: CDR1 SGDLS, CDR2 YYNGEE. This CDR3 contains 15 residues. V lost 6 bases, J lost 4 bases, and 10 bases stayed unmatched. The CDR3 DNA sequence: TGTGCCAGCACCGAACACGGGAGGGGGGCAGATACGCAGTATTTT. As protein: CASTEHGRGADTQYF. The full variable domain, its missing parts supplied by reference TRBV9 and TRBJ2-3, is DSGVTQTPKHLITATGQRVTLRCSPRSGDLSVYWYQQSLDQGLQFLIQYYNGEERAKGNILERFSAQQFPDLHSELNLSSLELGDSALYFCASTEHGRGADTQYFGPGTRLTVL.

The V and J genes are TRBV28 and TRBJ1-1; D is unclear. Trimming removed 1 base at V and 1 base at J, with 7 bases between. Germline V lookup: CDR1 MDHEN, CDR2 SYDVKM. The CDR3 is 14 amino acids. The CDR3 spells CASSLFRTNTEAFF. The CDR3 DNA reads TGTGCCAGCAGTTTATTTCGGACGAACACTGAAGCTTTCTTT.

The CDR3 coding sequence is TGTGCCAGCAGCTTAGTTAGCGGGAGGGCCGCTTACGAGCAGTACTTC. Encoded protein: CASSLVSGRAAYEQYF. The chain joins TRBV7-9 to TRBJ2-7; 11 bases line up with TRBD2. Germline V gene lookup returns CDR1 SEHNR and CDR2 FQNEAQ (reference sequence). V lost 1 base to trimming and J lost 4 bases; unmatched junction nucleotides: 6. CDR3 size: 16 residues.

The chain employs TRBV6-1 and TRBJ2-1; unclear D gene. V shed 6 bases and J shed 5 bases, with 2 bases lying between them. The CDR3 consists of 10 residues. Per germline, CDR1 MNHNS and CDR2 SASEGT. The CDR3 coding sequence is TGTGCCAGCAGAAACAATGAGCAGTTCTTC. Its protein product is CASRNNEQFF.

The V and J genes are TRBV11-2 and TRBJ2-3; weak D call: TRBD2 (5 bases). V was trimmed by 3 bases and J by 7 bases, leaving 14 bases between them. CDR1 and CDR2 (germline): SGHAT, FQNNGV. This CDR3 region has 14 residues. CDR3 protein: CASSFPGSSYTQYF. The CDR3 coding sequence is TGTGCCAGCAGCTTCCCGGGATCCAGCTATACGCAGTATTTT.

V gene TRBV7-8 combines with J gene TRBJ2-1; 12 bases match TRBD2. The CDR3 is made up of 18 amino acids. CDR1 and CDR2 (germline): SGHVS, FQNEAQ. The ends lost 5 bases at V and 5 bases at J; junction bases unmatched: 13. The CDR3 spells CASSTRLAGGPVHNEQFF. CDR3 in DNA: TGTGCCAGCAGCACTAGGCTAGCGGGAGGGCCCGTGCACAATGAGCAGTTCTTC.

Only one count was recorded for this clone. The rearrangement joins TRBV29-1 to TRBJ2-5; 7 nucleotides match TRBD1. CDR3 length: 16 residues. V lost 2 bases, J lost 7 bases, and 16 bases stayed unmatched. In germline, CDR1 is SQVTM, CDR2 ANQGSEA. The CDR3, as DNA: TGCAGCGTTGAACCCGCCGGGACAGTCATGGTCCGGACCCAGTACTTC. Translating it yields CSVEPAGTVMVRTQYF.

This rearrangement joins TRBV27 to TRBJ2-7; 9 nucleotides line up with TRBD2. Trimming removed 2 bases from V and 2 bases from J; junction bases left unmatched: 4. CDR3 length: 15 residues. Germline V gene sequence: CDR1 MNHEY, CDR2 SMNVEV (reference sequence). For the CDR3, the DNA is TGTGCCAGCAGTTTAGTGCGGGAGGGCCCCTACGAGCAGTACTTC. It encodes CASSLVREGPYEQYF.